This T cell receptor (beta chain) was recorded in a study of beta chain features in type 1 diabetes. The CDR3 is made up of 15 amino acids. V lost 3 bases to trimming and J lost 0 bases, with 8 bases between them. Germline V CDR1 and CDR2: SGHVS, FNYEAQ. Each sorted fraction was over 95% pure. Study-level points and caveats: Across patients, naive, central memory and Treg TCRB repertoires exhibited apparently greater similarity than was observed across healthy donors. Across all four CD4+ subsets, people with type 1 diabetes showed modestly shorter TCRB CDR3s. The analysis here could not establish whether HLA type shapes TCRB rearrangement.

Regarding this clone: Antigen: not known.

All of the isolated RNA was reverse transcribed, so expressed TCRB transcripts were sequenced. The data were produced by immunoSEQ multiplex PCR, yet TCRdb's version contains in-frame clones alone and is incomplete. There are around 500,000 clones in the sample; about an eighth occur only once, and over 0.04% lies in the top ten. The specimen was naive CD4+ T cells from blood. The chain carries TRBV7-6 and TRBJ2-2; the D is unclear. The clonotype was recovered from a young woman in good health. Here the CDR3 reads CASSFRAANTGELFF. The CDR3 DNA reads as TGTGCCAGCAGCTTTAGGGCAGCGAACACCGGGGAGCTGTTTTTT.